This T cell receptor (beta chain) was captured in a study of blood T cell repertoires in COVID-19. Study information: COVID-19 samples from acute and convalescent phases originated in the United States, Italy and Spain. The cDNA or gDNA used as material had been derived from T cells, B-cell-depleted T cells, or PBMCs.

Trimming shortened V by 6 bases and J by 3 bases, and 15 bases separated the two germline ends. The germline V gene encodes CDR1 MGHRA and CDR2 YSYEKL. The CDR3 contains 15 residues. Under the authors' procedure: Counts of nucleated cells, estimated from reference gene primer amplification, were obtained. Using immunoSEQ multiplex PCR, the repertoire was profiled, and TCRdb retains in-frame clones only, with some absent. That table is the source of V, J and clone size, and D and trimming were worked out from the DNA. The table records some 80,000 clones, about three quarters of them present only once.

The sample was peripheral blood. This chain links TRBV4-1 with TRBJ2-1; D might be TRBD1 (6 bases). The TCR originated in a woman older than 75 with active or convalescent COVID-19. CDR3 nucleotide sequence: TGCGCCAGCAGTGCTCCTCAAGGGGGCTACAATGAGCAGTTCTTC. This gives the protein CASSAPQGGYNEQFF.